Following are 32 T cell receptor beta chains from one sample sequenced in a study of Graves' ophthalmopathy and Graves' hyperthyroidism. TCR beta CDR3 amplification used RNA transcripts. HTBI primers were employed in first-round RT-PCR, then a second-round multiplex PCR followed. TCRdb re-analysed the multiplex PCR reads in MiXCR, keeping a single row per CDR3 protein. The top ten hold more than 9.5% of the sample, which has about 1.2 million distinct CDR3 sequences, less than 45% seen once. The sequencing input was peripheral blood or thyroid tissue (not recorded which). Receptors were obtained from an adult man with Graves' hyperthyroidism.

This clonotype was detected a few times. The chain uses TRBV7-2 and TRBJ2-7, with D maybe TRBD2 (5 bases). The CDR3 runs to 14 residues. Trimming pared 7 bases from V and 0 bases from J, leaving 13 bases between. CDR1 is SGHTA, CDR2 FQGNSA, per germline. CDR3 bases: TGTGCCAGCAACGGGGAAGGGAACTCCTACGAGCAGTACTTC. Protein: CASNGEGNSYEQYF. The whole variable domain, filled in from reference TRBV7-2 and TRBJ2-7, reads GAGVSQSPSNKVTEKGKDVELRCDPISGHTALYWYRQSLGQGLEFLIYFQGNSAPDKSGLPSDRFSAERTGGSVSTLTIQRTQQEDSAVYLCASNGEGNSYEQYFGPGTRLTVT.

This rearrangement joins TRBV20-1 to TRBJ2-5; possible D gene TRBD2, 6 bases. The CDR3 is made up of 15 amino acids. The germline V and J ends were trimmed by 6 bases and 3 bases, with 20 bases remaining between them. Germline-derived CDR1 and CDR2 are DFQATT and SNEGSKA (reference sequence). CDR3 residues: CSASSYSRTKETQYF. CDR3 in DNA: TGCAGTGCCAGCAGTTACTCGCGGACTAAAGAGACCCAGTACTTC.

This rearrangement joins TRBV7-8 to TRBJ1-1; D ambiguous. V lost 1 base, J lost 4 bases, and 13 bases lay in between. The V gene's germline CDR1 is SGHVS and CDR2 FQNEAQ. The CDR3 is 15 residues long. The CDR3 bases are TGTGCCAGCAGCTTAGGAGTTAAAATGGGCACTGAAGCTTTCTTT. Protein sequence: CASSLGVKMGTEAFF.

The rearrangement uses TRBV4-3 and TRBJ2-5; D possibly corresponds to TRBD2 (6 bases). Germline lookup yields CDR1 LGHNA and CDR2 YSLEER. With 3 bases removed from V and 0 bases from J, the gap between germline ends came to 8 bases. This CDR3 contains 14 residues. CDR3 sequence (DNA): TGCGCCAGCAGCCACGTAGCGGACCAAGAGACCCAGTACTTC. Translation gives CASSHVADQETQYF.

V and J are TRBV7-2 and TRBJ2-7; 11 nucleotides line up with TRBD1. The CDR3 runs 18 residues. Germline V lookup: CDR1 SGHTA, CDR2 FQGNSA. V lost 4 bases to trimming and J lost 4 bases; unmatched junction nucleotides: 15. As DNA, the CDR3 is TGTGCCAGCAGCTCCCCAGGGACAGGGGGAGCATCTATTTACGAGCAGTACTTC. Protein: CASSSPGTGGASIYEQYF.

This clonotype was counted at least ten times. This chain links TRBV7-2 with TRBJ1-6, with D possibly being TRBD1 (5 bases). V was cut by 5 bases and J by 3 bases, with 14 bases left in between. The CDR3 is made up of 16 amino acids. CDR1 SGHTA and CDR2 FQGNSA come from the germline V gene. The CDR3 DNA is TGTGCCAGCAGCCGAGACAGTCTGAGCTATAATTCACCCCTCCACTTT. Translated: CASSRDSLSYNSPLHF.

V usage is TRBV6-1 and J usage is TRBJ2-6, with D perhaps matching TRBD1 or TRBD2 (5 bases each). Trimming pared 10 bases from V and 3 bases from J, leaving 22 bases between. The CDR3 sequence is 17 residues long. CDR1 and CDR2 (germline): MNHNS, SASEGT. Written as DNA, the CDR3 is TGTGCCACCCGAAGGAGGCAGGGTAGGGTTGGGGCCAACGTCCTGACTTTC. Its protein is CATRRRQGRVGANVLTF.

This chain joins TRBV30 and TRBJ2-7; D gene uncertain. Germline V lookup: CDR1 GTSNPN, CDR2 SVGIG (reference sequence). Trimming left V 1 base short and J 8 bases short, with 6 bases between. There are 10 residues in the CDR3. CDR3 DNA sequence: TGTGCCTGGAGTGGAGGAAAGCAGTACTTC. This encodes CAWSGGKQYF.

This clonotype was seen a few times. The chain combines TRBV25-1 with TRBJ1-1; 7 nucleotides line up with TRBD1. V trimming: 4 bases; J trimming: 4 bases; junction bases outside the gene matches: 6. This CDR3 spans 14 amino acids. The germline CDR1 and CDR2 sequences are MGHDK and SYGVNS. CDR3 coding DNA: TGTGCCAGCAGTGCTCTGACAGGGACCACTGAAGCTTTCTTT. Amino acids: CASSALTGTTEAFF.

This CDR3 is CATSWGKGGTQYF. CDR3 coding DNA: TGTGCCACCAGTTGGGGAAAGGGAGGGACCCAGTACTTC. The rearrangement uses TRBV15 and TRBJ2-5, with a possible D match to TRBD2 (6 bases). The CDR3 contains 13 residues. Trimming cost V 6 bases and J 7 bases, with 15 bases left between them. Germline values: CDR1 LNHNV, CDR2 YYDKDF (reference sequence).

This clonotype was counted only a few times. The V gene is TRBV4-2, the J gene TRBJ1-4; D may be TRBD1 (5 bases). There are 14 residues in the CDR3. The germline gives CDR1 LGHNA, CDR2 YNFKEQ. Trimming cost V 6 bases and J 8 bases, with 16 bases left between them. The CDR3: CASRHIDRGEKLFF. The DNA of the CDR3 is TGTGCCAGCAGACATATTGATCGGGGGGAAAAACTGTTTTTT.

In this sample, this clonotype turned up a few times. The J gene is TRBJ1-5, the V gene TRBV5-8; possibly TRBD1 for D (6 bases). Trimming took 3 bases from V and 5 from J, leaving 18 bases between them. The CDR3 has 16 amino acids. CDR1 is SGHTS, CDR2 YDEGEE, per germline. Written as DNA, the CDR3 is TGTGCCAGCAGCTCCCAGGATTGGGGGCTTGATCAGCCCCAGCATTTT. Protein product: CASSSQDWGLDQPQHF.

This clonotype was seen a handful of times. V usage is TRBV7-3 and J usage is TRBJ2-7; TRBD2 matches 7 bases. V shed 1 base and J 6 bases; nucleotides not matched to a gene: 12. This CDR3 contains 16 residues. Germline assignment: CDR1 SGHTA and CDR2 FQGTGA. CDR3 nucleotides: TGTGCCAGCAGCTTAAGGGCCGGGACTATGGCCTCCGAGCAGTACTTC. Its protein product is CASSLRAGTMASEQYF.

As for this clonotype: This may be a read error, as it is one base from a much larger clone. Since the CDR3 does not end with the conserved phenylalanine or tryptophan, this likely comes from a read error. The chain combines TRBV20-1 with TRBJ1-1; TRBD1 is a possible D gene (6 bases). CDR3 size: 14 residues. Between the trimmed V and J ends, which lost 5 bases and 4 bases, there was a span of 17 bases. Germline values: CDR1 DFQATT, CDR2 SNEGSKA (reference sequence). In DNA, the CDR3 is TGCAGTGCTCTAAAGGGGGGTCGTGGCACTGAAGCTTTCCTT. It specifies CSALKGGRGTEAFL.

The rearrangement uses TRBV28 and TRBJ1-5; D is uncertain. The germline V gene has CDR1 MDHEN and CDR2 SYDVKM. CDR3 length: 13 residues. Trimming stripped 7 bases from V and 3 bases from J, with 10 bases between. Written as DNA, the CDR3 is TGTGCCAGCACTGGAACCGACAATCAGCCCCAGCATTTT. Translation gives CASTGTDNQPQHF.

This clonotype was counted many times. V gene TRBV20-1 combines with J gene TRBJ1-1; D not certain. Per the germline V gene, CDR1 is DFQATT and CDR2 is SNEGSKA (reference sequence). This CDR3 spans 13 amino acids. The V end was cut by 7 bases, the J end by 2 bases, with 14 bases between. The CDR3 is CSVNRLANTEAFF. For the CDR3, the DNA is TGCAGTGTCAACCGGCTGGCCAACACTGAAGCTTTCTTT.

This CDR3 reads CASSPSPGQGHEQYF. The CDR3 nucleotides are TGTGCCAGCAGTCCATCACCGGGACAGGGCCACGAGCAGTACTTC. V is TRBV6-5 and J is TRBJ2-7; 9 nucleotides match TRBD1. V dropped 5 bases and J dropped 5; count of bases not matched to a gene: 10. Germline loops: CDR1 MNHEY, CDR2 SVGAGI. This CDR3 comprises 15 residues.

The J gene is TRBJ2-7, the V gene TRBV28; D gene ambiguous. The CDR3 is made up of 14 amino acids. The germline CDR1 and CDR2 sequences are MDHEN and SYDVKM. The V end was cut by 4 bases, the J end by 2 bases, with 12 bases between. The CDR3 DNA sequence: TGTGCCAGCAGTTGGCTGAGTTTGCCCTACGAGCAGTACTTC. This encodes CASSWLSLPYEQYF.

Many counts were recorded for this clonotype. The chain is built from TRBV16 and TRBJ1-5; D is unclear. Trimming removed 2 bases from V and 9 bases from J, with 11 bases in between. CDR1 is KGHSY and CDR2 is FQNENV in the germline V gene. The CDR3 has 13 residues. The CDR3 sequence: CASSQRLKRPQHF. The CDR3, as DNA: TGTGCCAGCAGCCAACGGCTTAAACGGCCCCAGCATTTT. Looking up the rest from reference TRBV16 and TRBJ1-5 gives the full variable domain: GEEVAQTPKHLVRGEGQKAKLYCAPIKGHSYVFWYQQVLKNEFKFLISFQNENVFDETGMPKERFSAKCLPNSPCSLEIQATKLEDSAVYFCASSQRLKRPQHFGDGTRLSIL.

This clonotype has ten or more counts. CDR3 DNA: TGTGCCAGCAGTGAATGGACAGGGAACACCGGGGAGCTGTTTTTT. Protein sequence: CASSEWTGNTGELFF. V gene TRBV6-6 combines with J gene TRBJ2-2; 7 positions match TRBD1. Germline values: CDR1 MNHNY, CDR2 SVGAGI (reference sequence). CDR3 length: 15 amino acids. The ends lost 5 bases at V and 1 base at J; junction bases unmatched: 4.

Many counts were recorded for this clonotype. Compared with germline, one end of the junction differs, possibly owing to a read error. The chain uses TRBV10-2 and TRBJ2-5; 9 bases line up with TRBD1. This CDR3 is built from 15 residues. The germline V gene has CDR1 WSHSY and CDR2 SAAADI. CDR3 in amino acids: CASSTTGGAGETQYF. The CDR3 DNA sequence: TGTGCCAGCAGTACCACAGGGGGCGCGGGGGAGACCCAGTACTTC.

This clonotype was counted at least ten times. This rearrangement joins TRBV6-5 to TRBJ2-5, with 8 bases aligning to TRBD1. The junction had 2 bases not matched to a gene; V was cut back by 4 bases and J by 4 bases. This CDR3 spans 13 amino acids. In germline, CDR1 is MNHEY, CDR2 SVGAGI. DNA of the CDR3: TGTGCCAGCAGTTGGGACAGGTTAGAGACCCAGTACTTC. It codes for CASSWDRLETQYF.

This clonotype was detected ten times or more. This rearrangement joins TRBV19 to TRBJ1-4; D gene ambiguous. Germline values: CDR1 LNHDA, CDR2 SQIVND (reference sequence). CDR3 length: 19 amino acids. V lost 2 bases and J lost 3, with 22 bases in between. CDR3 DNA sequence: TGTGCCAGTAGTATAAGGAGGAAGGCGACGGGCTTGGCTAATGAAAAACTGTTTTTT. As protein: CASSIRRKATGLANEKLFF.

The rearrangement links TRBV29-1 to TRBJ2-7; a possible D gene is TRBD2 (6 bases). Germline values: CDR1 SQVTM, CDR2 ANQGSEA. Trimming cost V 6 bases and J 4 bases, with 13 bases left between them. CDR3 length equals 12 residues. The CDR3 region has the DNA TGCAGCGTGGATGATCGGGGGTACGAGCAGTACTTC. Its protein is CSVDDRGYEQYF.

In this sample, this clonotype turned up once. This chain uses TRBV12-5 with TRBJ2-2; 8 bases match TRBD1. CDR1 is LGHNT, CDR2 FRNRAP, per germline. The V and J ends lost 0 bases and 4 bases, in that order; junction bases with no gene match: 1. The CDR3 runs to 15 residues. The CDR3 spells CASGLVQGGTGELFF. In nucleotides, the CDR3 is TGTGCTAGTGGTTTGGTACAGGGGGGCACCGGGGAGCTGTTTTTT.

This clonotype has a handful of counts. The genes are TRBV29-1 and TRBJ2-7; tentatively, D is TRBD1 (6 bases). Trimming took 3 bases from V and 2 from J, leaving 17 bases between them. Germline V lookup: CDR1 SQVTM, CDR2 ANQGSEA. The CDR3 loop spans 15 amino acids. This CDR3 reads CSVELTGSSAYEQYF. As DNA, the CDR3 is TGCAGCGTTGAGCTGACAGGTTCGTCGGCCTACGAGCAGTACTTC.

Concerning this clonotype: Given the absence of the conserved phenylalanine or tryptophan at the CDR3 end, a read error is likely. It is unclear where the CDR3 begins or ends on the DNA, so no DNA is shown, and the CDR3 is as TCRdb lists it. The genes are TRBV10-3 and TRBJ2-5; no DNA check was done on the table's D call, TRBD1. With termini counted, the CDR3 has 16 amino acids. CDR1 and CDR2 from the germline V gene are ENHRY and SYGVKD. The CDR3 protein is CAISPGTGGYGYTFGS.

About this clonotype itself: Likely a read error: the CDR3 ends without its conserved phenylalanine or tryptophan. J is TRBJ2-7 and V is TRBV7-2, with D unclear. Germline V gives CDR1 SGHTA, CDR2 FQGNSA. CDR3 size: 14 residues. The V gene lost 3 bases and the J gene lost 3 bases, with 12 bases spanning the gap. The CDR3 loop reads CASSFNPTDYEQYY. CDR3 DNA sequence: TGTGCCAGCAGCTTCAACCCGACTGACTACGAGCAGTACTAC.

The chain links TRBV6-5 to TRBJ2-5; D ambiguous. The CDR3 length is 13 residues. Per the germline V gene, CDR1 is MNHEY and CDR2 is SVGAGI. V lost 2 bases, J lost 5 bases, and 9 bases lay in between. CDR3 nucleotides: TGTGCCAGCAGTTACATCGGTTTGGAGACCCAGTACTTC. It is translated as CASSYIGLETQYF.

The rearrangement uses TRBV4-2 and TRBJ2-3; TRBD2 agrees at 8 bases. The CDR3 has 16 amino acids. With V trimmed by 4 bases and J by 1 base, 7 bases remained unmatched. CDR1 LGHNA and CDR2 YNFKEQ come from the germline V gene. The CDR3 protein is CASSPILAEGTDTQYF. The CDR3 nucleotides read TGTGCCAGCAGCCCGATACTAGCGGAAGGCACAGATACGCAGTATTTT.

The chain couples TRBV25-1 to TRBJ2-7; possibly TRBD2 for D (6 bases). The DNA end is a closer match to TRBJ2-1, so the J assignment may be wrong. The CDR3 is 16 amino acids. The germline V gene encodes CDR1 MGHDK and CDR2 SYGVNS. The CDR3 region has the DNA TGTGCCAGCAGTGAGGCGATTAGCGGCTCCTACAATGAGCAGTTCTTC. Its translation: CASSEAISGSYNEQFF.

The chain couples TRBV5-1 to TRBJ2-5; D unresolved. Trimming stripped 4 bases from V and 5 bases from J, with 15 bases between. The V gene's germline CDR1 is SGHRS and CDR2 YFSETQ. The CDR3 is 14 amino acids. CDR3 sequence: CASSITRTGETQYF. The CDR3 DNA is TGCGCCAGCAGCATAACACGAACCGGGGAGACCCAGTACTTC. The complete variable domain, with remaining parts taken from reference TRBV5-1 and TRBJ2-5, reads KAGVTQTPRYLIKTRGQQVTLSCSPISGHRSVSWYQQTPGQGLQFLFEYFSETQRNKGNFPGRFSGRQFSNSRSEMNVSTLELGDSALYLCASSITRTGETQYFGPGTRLLVL.